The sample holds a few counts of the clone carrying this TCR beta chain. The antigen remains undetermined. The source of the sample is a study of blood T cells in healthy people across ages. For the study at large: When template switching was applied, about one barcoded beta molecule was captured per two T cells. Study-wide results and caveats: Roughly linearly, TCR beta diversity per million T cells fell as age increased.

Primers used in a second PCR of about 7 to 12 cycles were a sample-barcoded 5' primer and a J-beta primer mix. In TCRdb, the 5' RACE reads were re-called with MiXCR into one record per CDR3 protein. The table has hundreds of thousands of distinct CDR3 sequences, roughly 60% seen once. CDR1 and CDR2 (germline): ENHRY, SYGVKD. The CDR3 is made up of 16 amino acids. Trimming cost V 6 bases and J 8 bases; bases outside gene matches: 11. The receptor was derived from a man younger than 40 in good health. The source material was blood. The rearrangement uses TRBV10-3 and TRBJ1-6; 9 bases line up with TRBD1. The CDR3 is CAISRGQGGRDSPLHF. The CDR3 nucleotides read TGTGCCATCAGCCGGGGACAGGGCGGAAGGGATTCACCCCTCCACTTT.